This is a list of T cell receptor beta chains from one sample in a study of blood T cell repertoires in COVID-19. Data came from immunoSEQ multiplex PCR; TCRdb stores just in-frame clones and leaves some out. Of around 150,000 clones in the sample, 76% were seen once. Sample: peripheral blood. Receptors originate from an elderly woman with acute or convalescent COVID-19. The CDR3 runs from the conserved cysteine through the conserved F or W. The D gene is left open where the match is weak. Only part of the rows carry a size: once, few, many, or a class if the clone is expanded.

V,J,size,D,CDR3,DNA
TRBV19,TRBJ1-6,.,TRBD1,CASRTGTGYSPLHF,TGTGCCAGTAGAACCGGGACAGGGTATTCACCCCTCCACTTT
TRBV18,TRBJ1-4,.,.,CASSPQEVTNEKLFF,TGTGCCAGCTCACCTCAAGAGGTTACTAATGAAAAACTGTTTTTT
TRBV5-6,TRBJ2-5,few,.,CASSPDTSGVETQYF,TGTGCCAGCAGCCCCGACACTAGTGGGGTGGAGACCCAGTACTTC
TRBV10-3,TRBJ2-4,once,.,CAISESDRLENIQYF,TGTGCCATCAGTGAGTCTGACAGGTTGGAAAACATTCAGTACTTC
TRBV5-4,TRBJ2-3,.,.,CASSLTQGRVTDTQYF,TGTGCCAGCAGCTTAACCCAGGGCAGAGTCACAGATACGCAGTATTTT
TRBV6-5,TRBJ1-4,.,.,CASSSSVGGLNEKLFF,TGTGCCAGCAGTTCATCAGTGGGGGGATTGAATGAAAAACTGTTTTTT
TRBV7-2,TRBJ2-1,.,TRBD2,CASSLERGRPGGNEQFF,TGTGCCAGCAGCTTAGAACGCGGGAGGCCCGGAGGAAATGAGCAGTTCTTC
TRBV6-5,TRBJ1-5,once,.,CASSTQGSNQPQHF,TGTGCCAGCAGTACCCAGGGCAGCAATCAGCCCCAGCATTTT
TRBV12-3/TRBV12-4,TRBJ2-7,many,.,CASSLVATYEQYF,TGTGCCAGCAGTTTAGTGGCCACGTACGAGCAGTACTTC
TRBV5-1,TRBJ2-1,.,TRBD2,CASSLVAGAYNEQFF,TGCGCCAGCAGCTTGGTAGCGGGGGCCTACAATGAGCAGTTCTTC
TRBV5-1,TRBJ2-5,.,TRBD1,CASRATGVPEETQYF,TGCGCCAGCCGGGCGACAGGGGTTCCCGAAGAGACCCAGTACTTC
TRBV18,TRBJ2-1,.,.,CASSVIQGEQFF,TGTGCCAGCTCAGTCATCCAGGGTGAGCAGTTCTTC
TRBV7-9,TRBJ1-4,.,.,CASSSPRTVTGTYNEKLFF,TGTGCCAGCAGCTCACCGCGAACCGTTACAGGGACCTATAATGAAAAACTGTTTTTT
TRBV18,TRBJ1-3,.,TRBD1,CASSQLLDRAGNTIYF,TGTGCCAGCTCACAGCTTCTGGACAGGGCTGGAAACACCATATATTTT
TRBV25-1,TRBJ1-6,.,.,CASRAQYNSPLHF,TGTGCCAGCAGAGCGCAGTATAATTCACCCCTCCACTTT
TRBV6-5,TRBJ1-2,.,.,CASSSSGAATGYGYTF,TGTGCCAGCAGTTCTTCAGGGGCCGCGACGGGATATGGCTACACCTTC
TRBV6-5,TRBJ2-6,.,.,CASSISGSGANVLTF,TGTGCCAGCAGCATATCAGGGTCCGGGGCCAACGTCCTGACTTTC
TRBV6-4,TRBJ2-1,.,TRBD1,CASSGQGGPNEQFF,TGTGCCAGCAGCGGACAGGGAGGCCCCAATGAGCAGTTCTTC
TRBV18,TRBJ1-1,.,.,CASSPGRSTEAFF,TGTGCCAGCTCACCAGGGAGGAGTACTGAAGCTTTCTTT
TRBV18,TRBJ1-1,.,TRBD1,CASSRDSTEAFF,TGTGCCAGCTCAAGGGACAGCACTGAAGCTTTCTTT
TRBV29-1,TRBJ1-4,.,.,CSAEGGADEKLFF,TGCAGCGCGGAAGGAGGGGCTGACGAAAAACTGTTTTTT
TRBV30,TRBJ1-5,.,.,CAWSRTDNQPQHF,TGTGCCTGGAGTCGGACAGACAATCAGCCCCAGCATTTT
TRBV2,TRBJ2-2,.,.,CASRVGVSPGELFF,TGTGCCAGCAGAGTCGGGGTTTCCCCCGGGGAGCTGTTTTTT
TRBV7-9,TRBJ2-6,few,.,CASSGDLGTSKSGANVLTF,TGTGCCAGCAGCGGAGACCTCGGGACAAGCAAGTCTGGGGCCAACGTCCTGACTTTC
TRBV7-9,TRBJ2-3,.,.,CASSLGRARDLLGDTQYF,TGTGCCAGCAGCTTAGGGAGGGCTCGTGACCTCCTAGGAGATACGCAGTATTTT
TRBV2,TRBJ2-2,.,TRBD1,CASSTRDRATGELFF,TGTGCCAGCAGTACCCGAGACAGGGCCACCGGGGAGCTGTTTTTT
TRBV18,TRBJ2-7,.,TRBD1,CASSPPGQGSYEQYF,TGTGCCAGCTCACCACCGGGACAGGGATCCTACGAGCAGTACTTC
TRBV6-2/TRBV6-3,TRBJ1-1,few,TRBD1,CASSYRDSRANTEAFF,TGTGCCAGCAGTTACCGGGACAGTAGAGCGAACACTGAAGCTTTCTTT
TRBV9,TRBJ2-1,.,TRBD1,CASSRDTNRGQFF,TGTGCCAGCAGCCGAGATACGAACAGGGGACAGTTCTTC
TRBV11-3,TRBJ1-1,.,TRBD1,CASSSGQGEAFF,TGTGCCAGCAGCTCGGGACAGGGAGAAGCTTTCTTT
TRBV7-3,TRBJ2-1,.,TRBD2,CASSLTASGVYNEQFF,TGTGCCAGCAGCTTAACTGCTAGCGGGGTCTACAATGAGCAGTTCTTC
TRBV27,TRBJ1-2,.,TRBD1,CASSYDQGAIGYTF,TGTGCCAGCAGTTATGACCAGGGGGCGATAGGCTACACCTTC
TRBV19,TRBJ2-5,.,.,CASSNRDFKETQYF,TGTGCCAGTAGTAACCGGGACTTTAAAGAGACCCAGTACTTC
TRBV3-1/TRBV3-2,TRBJ2-2,.,.,CASSQAGDANTGELFF,TGTGCCAGCAGCCAAGCGGGGGACGCGAACACCGGGGAGCTGTTTTTT
TRBV9,TRBJ2-5,.,TRBD2,CASSRTSGNSETQYF,TGTGCCAGCAGCCGCACTAGCGGGAACAGCGAGACCCAGTACTTC
TRBV4-1,TRBJ1-2,.,.,CASSQPENPSIYGYTF,TGCGCCAGCAGCCAGCCAGAAAACCCCTCAATTTATGGCTACACCTTC
TRBV30,TRBJ1-3,.,.,CAWNRDQRGNTIYF,TGTGCCTGGAACCGGGATCAGCGGGGAAACACCATATATTTT
TRBV19,TRBJ2-5,.,TRBD2,CASSTTSSKETQYF,TGTGCCAGTAGTACGACTAGCAGCAAAGAGACCCAGTACTTC
TRBV5-6,TRBJ1-5,.,TRBD1,CASSLWVTGDLGQPQHF,TGTGCCAGCAGCTTGTGGGTGACAGGGGATTTAGGCCAGCCCCAGCATTTT
TRBV6-5,TRBJ1-6,.,.,CASSYGGADSPLHF,TGTGCCAGCAGTTATGGGGGCGCGGATTCACCCCTCCACTTT
TRBV5-1,TRBJ2-7,.,TRBD2,CASSTSGSSYEQYF,TGCGCCAGCAGCACTAGCGGGTCCAGTTACGAGCAGTACTTC
TRBV4-3,TRBJ1-1,.,TRBD1,CASSQLRQGVNTEAFF,TGCGCCAGCAGCCAACTACGACAGGGGGTGAACACTGAAGCTTTCTTT
TRBV5-1,TRBJ2-5,few,TRBD2,CASSFVAGVAETQYF,TGCGCCAGCAGCTTCGTAGCGGGAGTGGCGGAGACCCAGTACTTC
TRBV7-7,TRBJ2-7,few,TRBD2,CASSLAGGLYEQYF,TGTGCTAGCAGCTTGGCGGGGGGGCTCTACGAGCAGTACTTC
TRBV4-3,TRBJ2-2,.,TRBD2,CASSQDLLAGGRTGELFF,TGCGCCAGCAGCCAAGATTTACTAGCGGGGGGGCGGACCGGGGAGCTGTTTTTT
TRBV5-1,TRBJ1-2,.,.,CASSFLQGGGGGYTF,TGCGCCAGCAGCTTCCTACAGGGCGGTGGCGGGGGCTACACCTTC
TRBV19,TRBJ1-5,.,TRBD1,CASRSDTGGGQPQHF,TGTGCCAGTAGGTCGGACACAGGGGGTGGCCAGCCCCAGCATTTT
TRBV19,TRBJ2-4,.,.,CASSTKTTALVNIQYF,TGTGCCAGTAGTACTAAGACAACAGCCTTGGTAAACATTCAGTACTTC
TRBV10-3,TRBJ1-1,.,.,CASRDTRGTEAFF,TGTGCCAGCCGGGACACCAGAGGAACTGAAGCTTTCTTT
TRBV27,TRBJ1-1,.,TRBD1,CASSSMIRNRGETAFF,TGTGCCAGCAGTTCAATGATACGCAACAGGGGAGAGACAGCTTTCTTT
TRBV29-1,TRBJ1-1,many,TRBD1,CSVTGGKAEAFF,TGCAGCGTTACAGGGGGTAAGGCTGAAGCTTTCTTT
TRBV21-1,TRBJ2-7,.,.,CASSKCPGASSYEQYF,TGTGCCAGCAGCAAATGTCCAGGGGCGAGCTCCTACGAGCAGTACTTC
TRBV7-3,TRBJ2-5,.,.,CASSLGSSETQYF,TGTGCCAGCAGCTTAGGCTCTTCGGAGACCCAGTACTTC
TRBV6-2/TRBV6-3,TRBJ2-2,.,TRBD2,CASSYSSSGGAPNGELFF,TGTGCCAGCAGTTACTCGTCTAGCGGGGGGGCCCCTAACGGGGAGCTGTTTTTT
TRBV10-3,TRBJ2-3,.,.,CAISEEVRRGGRPDTQYF,TGTGCCATCAGTGAGGAGGTTAGGCGGGGCGGAAGGCCAGATACGCAGTATTTT
TRBV9,TRBJ1-5,.,.,CASSAGDNQPQHF,TGTGCCAGCAGCGCCGGTGATAATCAGCCCCAGCATTTT
TRBV7-9,TRBJ1-5,.,TRBD1,CASSLGTGYQPQHF,TGTGCCAGCAGCTTAGGGACAGGATATCAGCCCCAGCATTTT
TRBV29-1,TRBJ2-7,.,.,CSVEVTTEQYF,TGCAGCGTTGAAGTGACAACCGAGCAGTACTTC
TRBV7-3,TRBJ2-2,once,.,CASSPGIGELFF,TGTGCCAGCAGTCCAGGGATCGGGGAGCTGTTTTTT
TRBV12-5,TRBJ2-7,once,.,CASGLVRFGESYEQYF,TGTGCTAGTGGTTTGGTTAGGTTTGGGGAGTCCTACGAGCAGTACTTC